These 24 T cell receptor beta chains came from one sample sequenced in a study of cytomegalovirus exposure and HLA in healthy donors. This PCR relied on a set of 60 Vbeta primers and 13 Jbeta primers. Profiling relied on immunoSEQ multiplex PCR, and the TCRdb table lists in-frame clones only, not all of them. The table lists some 200,000 clones, around 86% of them singletons, with around 2.7% in the top ten. The sequenced sample consisted of PBMCs. The source is a woman aged 40 to 50 in good health and CMV-seronegative.

The CDR3 DNA sequence: TGTGCCAGCAGCCCCGGACAGGGCTACAACATGAACACTGAAGCTTTCTTT. Its translation is CASSPGQGYNMNTEAFF. The chain recombines TRBV11-3 with TRBJ1-1; TRBD1 agrees at 8 bases. The V segment lost 5 bases and the J segment 0 bases; nucleotides outside the gene matches: 11. There are 17 residues in the CDR3. The germline CDR1 and CDR2 sequences are SGHNT and YENEEA.

The rearrangement joins TRBV11-2 to TRBJ1-2; D is possibly TRBD1 (6 bases). This CDR3 has 14 amino acids. Between the trimmed V and J ends, which lost 5 bases and 3 bases, there was a span of 13 bases. Germline-derived CDR1 and CDR2 are SGHAT and FQNNGV. The CDR3 DNA sequence: TGTGCCAGCAGCCCCCTTAGGGGGTACTATGGCTACACCTTC. This encodes CASSPLRGYYGYTF.

V and J are TRBV10-3 and TRBJ1-5; D is possibly TRBD1 (5 bases). The germline V gene has CDR1 ENHRY and CDR2 SYGVKD. The V end was cut by 3 bases, the J end by 6 bases, with 15 bases between. This CDR3 contains 15 residues. CDR3 loop: CAISEGRQGGQPQHF. As DNA, the CDR3 is TGTGCCATCAGTGAAGGTCGGCAGGGAGGTCAGCCCCAGCATTTT.

The CDR3 reads CASSYPYGELFF. The CDR3 nucleotides read TGTGCCAGCAGCTACCCCTACGGGGAGCTGTTTTTT. V and J are TRBV7-7 and TRBJ2-2, with D unclear. CDR3 size: 12 residues. The V gene's germline CDR1 is SSHAT and CDR2 FNYEAQ (reference sequence). V lost 4 bases to trimming and J lost 7 bases, with 7 bases between them.

V is TRBV10-1 and J is TRBJ2-5; 7 bases agree with TRBD1. The germline gives CDR1 WNHNN, CDR2 SYGVQD (reference sequence). The CDR3 runs to 17 residues. V was clipped by 4 bases and J by 1 base; unmatched bases: 12. CDR3 sequence (DNA): TGCGCCAGCAGTGTCGGCTCTTACGGGACAGTCCAAGAGACCCAGTACTTC. It codes for CASSVGSYGTVQETQYF.

The V and J genes are TRBV5-1 and TRBJ2-1; 9 bases align to TRBD2. Trimming took 4 bases from V and 6 from J; bases not matched to a gene: 11. The CDR3 is 16 amino acids. Germline-derived CDR1 and CDR2 are SGHRS and YFSETQ. The CDR3 region has the DNA TGCGCCAGCAGCAATACAGCGGGGGGATCTTTCAATGAGCAGTTCTTC. Translated, it gives CASSNTAGGSFNEQFF.

The J gene is TRBJ2-5, the V gene TRBV19; tentatively, D is TRBD1 (5 bases). CDR1 and CDR2 from the germline V gene are LNHDA and SQIVND (reference sequence). V lost 3 bases and J lost 5, with 16 bases in between. The CDR3 runs 15 residues. The CDR3 sequence: CASSIRRAARETQYF. DNA of the CDR3: TGTGCCAGTAGTATCCGCAGGGCCGCGCGGGAGACCCAGTACTTC.

This chain uses TRBV7-8 with TRBJ2-6; D unresolved. V lost 4 bases, J lost 0 bases, and 10 bases lay in between. Per germline, CDR1 SGHVS and CDR2 FQNEAQ. The CDR3 has 16 amino acids. This CDR3 reads CASSSVLFSGANVLTF. The CDR3 region has the DNA TGTGCCAGCAGCTCCGTCCTGTTCTCTGGGGCCAACGTCCTGACTTTC.

The chain carries TRBV20-1 and TRBJ1-4, with TRBD1 identical over 8 bases. V lost 1 base, J lost 15 bases, and 4 bases stayed unmatched. The CDR3 extends over 11 amino acids. Germline V gives CDR1 DFQATT, CDR2 SNEGSKA (reference sequence). DNA of the CDR3: TGCAGTGCTAGAGGGCCGGGACAGGTGTTTTTT. It translates to CSARGPGQVFF.

The chain carries TRBV6-6 and TRBJ2-7; 10 bases fit TRBD2. V lost 5 bases and J lost 4; bases outside the gene matches: 11. CDR1 MNHNY and CDR2 SVGAGI come from the germline V gene (reference sequence). The CDR3 contains 16 residues. CDR3 bases: TGTGCCAGCAGTACCCCGGTTCTAGCGGGAGTGTACGAGCAGTACTTC. Protein sequence: CASSTPVLAGVYEQYF.

This chain uses TRBV7-9 with TRBJ2-2, with a possible D match to TRBD1 (5 bases). The germline V gene encodes CDR1 SEHNR and CDR2 FQNEAQ (reference sequence). Trimming shortened V by 8 bases and J by 6 bases, and 10 bases separated the two germline ends. The CDR3 is 12 amino acids. The DNA for the CDR3 is TGTGCCAGCGGGGCCTCGGCCGGGGAGCTGTTTTTT. It yields the protein CASGASAGELFF.

The chain combines TRBV27 with TRBJ1-1; 10 bases agree with TRBD1. The CDR3 is 13 amino acids. The germline V gene has CDR1 MNHEY and CDR2 SMNVEV (reference sequence). Trimming removed 4 bases from V and 4 bases from J; junction bases left unmatched: 0. The CDR3 sequence: CASSWTGGTEAFF. CDR3 in DNA: TGTGCCAGCAGTTGGACAGGGGGCACTGAAGCTTTCTTT.

The gene calls are TRBV7-3 and TRBJ2-3; D is undetermined. Germline V gives CDR1 SGHTA, CDR2 FQGTGA. V lost 2 bases to trimming and J lost 4 bases, with 7 bases between them. This CDR3 comprises 13 residues. DNA for the CDR3: TGTGCCAGCAGCTTATGGCCTGCAGATACGCAGTATTTT. It specifies CASSLWPADTQYF.

In DNA, the CDR3 is TGTGCCTGCCAGTGGCCGGGTTTAATTCCGTATGGCTACACCTTC. Its translation is CACQWPGLIPYGYTF. The V gene is TRBV30, the J gene TRBJ1-2; D not resolved. V was cut by 6 bases and J by 5 bases, with 22 bases left in between. Germline V gene lookup returns CDR1 GTSNPN and CDR2 SVGIG (reference sequence). This CDR3 is 15 amino acids long.

This clone was recorded once. The chain links TRBV7-9 to TRBJ2-5; 10 bases are shared with TRBD2. This CDR3 contains 13 residues. V trimming: 6 bases; J trimming: 5 bases; junction bases outside the gene matches: 3. The germline V gene has CDR1 SEHNR and CDR2 FQNEAQ (reference sequence). CDR3 coding DNA: TGTGCCAGCAGATCTAGCGGGAGTGAGACCCAGTACTTC. Translated, it gives CASRSSGSETQYF.

This chain links TRBV7-8 with TRBJ2-7; D unclear. Germline values: CDR1 SGHVS, CDR2 FQNEAQ. Deletions cut 1 base from V and 2 bases from J, with 12 bases between. The CDR3 is made up of 15 amino acids. The CDR3 region has the DNA TGTGCCAGCAGCTTAGACGCAGGTTATACCTACGAGCAGTACTTC. Translation: CASSLDAGYTYEQYF.

CDR3 in amino acids: CASSEGSDRVYGYTF. Here the CDR3 DNA reads TGTGCCAGTAGTGAGGGGAGTGACAGGGTCTATGGCTACACCTTC. The chain uses TRBV19 and TRBJ1-2, with 7 bases aligning to TRBD1. CDR1 LNHDA and CDR2 SQIVND come from the germline V gene (reference sequence). J was trimmed by 4 bases and V by 5 bases; bases with no gene match: 10. The CDR3 contains 15 residues.

The CDR3 here is CASSATGKGNTIYF. In nucleotides, the CDR3 is TGTGCCAGTAGTGCGACAGGGAAAGGAAACACCATATATTTT. This rearrangement joins TRBV19 to TRBJ1-3, with 7 positions matching TRBD1. CDR1 is LNHDA, CDR2 SQIVND, per germline (reference sequence). The CDR3 consists of 14 residues. With V trimmed by 5 bases and J by 4 bases, 5 bases remained unmatched.

This chain joins TRBV27 and TRBJ2-7, with TRBD1 matching 7 bases. Germline lookup yields CDR1 MNHEY and CDR2 SMNVEV (reference sequence). Losses at the gene ends were 5 bases for V and 2 bases for J; bases not matched to a gene: 18. This CDR3 comprises 18 residues. The CDR3 DNA reads TGTGCCAGCAGTCTGCACATCAAAGCATTAGGACAGGCCTACGAGCAGTACTTC. The encoded protein is CASSLHIKALGQAYEQYF.

This clone was found a few times. The chain combines TRBV7-2 with TRBJ2-1, with no clear D. The CDR3 consists of 13 residues. Trimming shortened V by 5 bases and J by 7 bases, and 12 bases separated the two germline ends. The germline V gene has CDR1 SGHTA and CDR2 FQGNSA. The CDR3: CASSPVIPNEQFF. The CDR3 nucleotides read TGTGCCAGCAGCCCGGTTATCCCTAATGAGCAGTTCTTC.

CDR3 sequence (DNA): TGTGCCAGCGGCGGGAGTACGGGTACCGGGGAGCTGTTTTTT. This sequence encodes CASGGSTGTGELFF. The chain has TRBV28 and TRBJ2-2; TRBD2 matches at 7 bases. Germline V gene data show CDR1 as MDHEN and CDR2 as SYDVKM. This CDR3 region has 14 residues. V lost 8 bases and J lost 5; bases outside the gene matches: 8.

The J gene is TRBJ2-5, the V gene TRBV20-1, with TRBD1 matching 7 bases. The J segment lost 5 bases and the V segment lost 6 bases, leaving 3 bases of the junction unmatched. The germline V gene encodes CDR1 DFQATT and CDR2 SNEGSKA (reference sequence). CDR3 length: 11 amino acids. CDR3 nucleotides: TGCAGTGCGGGACAGTACGAGACCCAGTACTTC. Its protein is CSAGQYETQYF.

There are a few counts of this clone. J is TRBJ1-1 and V is TRBV5-1; D uncertain. This CDR3 region has 15 residues. The V end lost 0 bases, the J end lost 0 bases, and 9 bases lay between the germline ends. Germline CDR1 is SGHRS and CDR2 is YFSETQ. CDR3 nucleotides: TGCGCCAGCAGCTTGGTCAGAAACATGAACACTGAAGCTTTCTTT. Encoded protein: CASSLVRNMNTEAFF.

Points on this clone: This sample also contains other DNA sequences that code for the same CDR3. The chain carries TRBV5-1 and TRBJ1-1; a possible D gene is TRBD1 (5 bases). V gave up 2 bases and J gave up 3 bases, with 5 bases separating them. Germline assignment: CDR1 SGHRS and CDR2 YFSETQ. The CDR3 loop spans 12 amino acids. The CDR3: CASSLGDTEAFF. CDR3 in DNA: TGCGCCAGCAGCTTAGGGGACACTGAAGCTTTCTTT.